Listed here is a single T cell receptor (beta chain). The antigen is not known. CD8+ and CD4+ T cells from blood underwent TCR beta sequencing. The RNA input was roughly 0.45 to 1 ug, and it was reverse transcribed with random hexamers. One entry per CDR3 protein results from TCRdb running MiXCR on the immunoSEQ multiplex PCR reads. This sample has some 400,000 distinct CDR3 sequences, with more than 80% found just once. V dropped 1 base and J dropped 2; count of bases not matched to a gene: 7. This CDR3 is 15 amino acids long. Germline lookup yields CDR1 DFQATT and CDR2 SNEGSKA (reference sequence). This specimen belongs to a study of CD8 T cells in Susac syndrome. Study-level points and caveats: The authors acknowledged that their TCR sequencing and HLA analysis involved a relatively small number of individuals.

V is TRBV20-1 and J is TRBJ2-5; 7 nucleotides align to TRBD2. The TCR sequence derives from a human donor with multiple sclerosis. The sequencing sample was made of CD8+ T cells from PBMCs. The DNA for the CDR3 is TGCAGTGCTAGAGTACCTAGCGGTGTACAAGAGACCCAGTACTTC. Its protein product is CSARVPSGVQETQYF.